This TCR beta chain is drawn from a study of blood T cell repertoires in COVID-19. Study context: Spain, Italy and the United States supplied samples that represented acute and convalescent COVID-19.

CDR1 is MNHEY and CDR2 is SVGEGT in the germline V gene. V lost 5 bases to trimming and J lost 2 bases; unmatched junction nucleotides: 1. CDR3 length equals 14 residues. TCRdb's table, derived via immunoSEQ multiplex PCR, lists solely in-frame clones and lacks some. This table has some 48,000 clones, about 83% appearing once. This clonotype was sampled from a human donor in a cohort sampled during active COVID-19. This chain joins TRBV6-2 or TRBV6-3 and TRBJ2-3, with 10 bases matching TRBD2. The sample was peripheral blood. CDR3 DNA sequence: TGTGCCAGCAGTACTAGCGGGGCCACAGATACGCAGTATTTT. This sequence encodes CASSTSGATDTQYF.